This is a list of T cell receptor beta chains from one sample in a study of CD8 T cells in ankylosing spondylitis. TCRdb analysed the 5' RACE reads with MiXCR anew, one entry per CDR3 protein. Of some 840,000 distinct CDR3 sequences listed, about 12% were seen once; the top ten hold 0.51%. Sequenced sample: blood, either unsorted or a sorted T cell fraction (not recorded which). The receptor set was obtained from a male donor with ankylosing spondylitis. CDR3s include the opening cysteine and the closing phenylalanine or tryptophan. The D gene is left open where the match is weak. Size tells how often a clone was seen (once, few, many) or the class of an expanded clone, and some rows leave it out.

j_gene	d_gene	abundance	v_gene	CDR3nt	CDR3aa
TRBJ1-1	-	few	TRBV11-2	TGTGCCAGCAGCCCTAGAACACTGTGGGACACTGAAGCTTTCTTT	CASSPRTLWDTEAFF
TRBJ2-1	TRBD2	many	TRBV6-2/TRBV6-3	TGTGCCAGCAGTTACCCTAGGTTAAGTACCGGGACTAGGGTCGATGAGCAGTTCTTC	CASSYPRLSTGTRVDEQFF
TRBJ2-3	TRBD2	few	TRBV12-3/TRBV12-4	TGTGCCAGCAGTTGGCGGGAGGGCTCAAATACGCAGTATTTT	CASSWREGSNTQYF
TRBJ1-2	TRBD1	few	TRBV9	TGTGCCAGCAGCCCTATACCAGGGGGCCAAACCGGCTACACCTTC	CASSPIPGGQTGYTF
TRBJ1-1	-	few	TRBV15	TGTGCCACCGGGGCCCCAGGGAGGAGCACTGAAGCTTTCTTT	CATGAPGRSTEAFF
TRBJ2-7	-	few	TRBV4-3	TGCGCCAGCAGCCCCTCAGTCCTGGGCATTTACGAGCAGTACTTC	CASSPSVLGIYEQYF
TRBJ1-1	-	many	TRBV29-1	TGCAGCGTTGTGGGACTTAAGAACACTGAAGCTTTCTTT	CSVVGLKNTEAFF
TRBJ2-3	TRBD2	many	TRBV4-2	TGTGCCAGCAGCCAAGATCTCGGCGGGAGGAGGGCAGATACGCAGTATTTT	CASSQDLGGRRADTQYF
TRBJ1-1	-	few	TRBV7-2	TGTGCCAGCAGCTTAGCTCCCGGAGGGACCACTGAAGCTTTCTTT	CASSLAPGGTTEAFF
TRBJ2-1	-	few	TRBV5-5	TGTGCCAGCAGGGTGGGGGTGCCCTCCTACAATGAGCAGTTCTTC	CASRVGVPSYNEQFF
TRBJ2-3	-	few	TRBV7-2	TGTGCCAGCAGCTTAGCGTTAATGTTAGGAGGGAAGGGACACACAGATACGCAGTATTTT	CASSLALMLGGKGHTDTQYF
TRBJ1-1	-	-	TRBV20-1	TGCAGTGCTAGAGCTTTGGCAGGGAACACTGAAGCTTTCTTT	CSARALAGNTEAFF
TRBJ2-7	-	many	TRBV6-2/TRBV6-3	TGTGCCAGCAGTTACTCTGGACTACGGGCCTACGAGCAGTACTTC	CASSYSGLRAYEQYF
TRBJ2-1	TRBD2	few	TRBV4-1	TGCGCCAGCAGCCAAGATCCTAGCGGCAGTGAGCAGTTCTTC	CASSQDPSGSEQFF
TRBJ2-4	-	few	TRBV30	TGTGCCTGGAGGGGTGACATTGGAAACATTCAGTACTTC	CAWRGDIGNIQYF
TRBJ2-3	-	-	TRBV18	TGTGCCAGCTCACCACGGAACAGAGGCACAGATACGCAGTATTTT	CASSPRNRGTDTQYF
TRBJ1-1	-	-	TRBV10-3	TGTGCCATCAGTGACTTGGGCATGAACACTGAAGCTTTCTTT	CAISDLGMNTEAFF
TRBJ2-7	-	-	TRBV6-1	TGTGCCAGCAGTGAATATGGTCGGGTGAGCTCCTACGAGCAGTACTTC	CASSEYGRVSSYEQYF
TRBJ2-7	-	many	TRBV28	TGTGCCAGCAATCGCATACTTCCCGACGAGCAGTACTTC	CASNRILPDEQYF